The source of this T cell receptor (beta chain) is a study of identifying expanded T cells in peripheral blood. Study results and caveats: Clone count variance between roughly two-week samples rose with total template count. Differentially abundant clones: roughly 1.2 between replicates, about 17 at roughly 15 days, approximately 19 at four.

Collection occurred without any documented infections or immune events in donors. TCRdb keeps only in-frame clones here, not all; method: immunoSEQ multiplex PCR. The sample has over 70,000 clones; 88% are singletons. The CDR3 sequence is 13 residues long. J lost 4 bases, V lost 8 bases, and 6 bases had no gene match. The germline V gene encodes CDR1 SGHTS and CDR2 YDEGEE. Concerning this clone itself: Its antigen is unknown.

The V and J genes are TRBV5-8 and TRBJ2-1, with TRBD2 identical over 7 bases. The receptor was derived from a person aged 18 to 69 in good health. The sample comprised blood. CDR3 protein: CASNAGEYNEQFF. In nucleotides, the CDR3 is TGTGCCAGTAACGCGGGGGAGTACAATGAGCAGTTCTTC.